The next 9 T cell receptor beta chains were all read from a single sample in a study of beta chain features in type 1 diabetes. Study-wide results and limits: Type 1 diabetes patients had TCRB CDR3s that were shorter (moderately but significantly so) in all four CD4+ subsets.

These receptors have no identified antigens. TCRB transcripts that were expressed got sequenced, as all of the isolated RNA had been reverse transcribed. The protocol was immunoSEQ multiplex PCR, while the TCRdb copy is restricted to in-frame clones and leaves out a portion. Among a few hundred thousand clones listed, roughly 25% were seen once. The sample was naive CD4+ T cells from blood. The receptor source for this set is a woman aged 25-40 years with type 1 diabetes.

This clone has just a few counts. The gene calls are TRBV30 and TRBJ1-2; TRBD1 matches 7 bases. CDR3 length equals 13 residues. Germline CDR1 is GTSNPN and CDR2 is SVGIG (reference sequence). V trimming: 5 bases; J trimming: 2 bases; junction bases outside the gene matches: 5. CDR3 in DNA: TGTGCCTGGTTGGCCAGGGGGAACTATGGCTACACCTTC. Translating gives CAWLARGNYGYTF. Supplemented by reference TRBV30 and TRBJ1-2, the full variable domain reads SQTIHQWPATLVQPVGSPLSLECTVEGTSNPNLYWYRQAAGRGLQLLFYSVGIGQISSEVPQNLSASRPQDRQFILSSKKLLLSDSGFYLCAWLARGNYGYTFGSGTRLTVV.

The chain is built from TRBV5-4 and TRBJ2-7, with 9 bases that match TRBD1. The CDR3 totals 14 residues. The germline gives CDR1 SGHNT, CDR2 YYREEE (reference sequence). V lost 5 bases to trimming and J lost 2 bases; unmatched junction nucleotides: 5. The CDR3 spells CASSTGTGPYEQYF. The CDR3 DNA follows: TGTGCCAGCAGTACCGGGACAGGGCCCTACGAGCAGTACTTC. The whole variable domain, remainder taken from reference TRBV5-4 and TRBJ2-7, is ETGVTQSPTHLIKTRGQQVTLRCSSQSGHNTVSWYQQALGQGPQFIFQYYREEENGRGNFPPRFSGLQFPNYSSELNVNALELDDSALYLCASSTGTGPYEQYFGPGTRLTVT.

This chain connects TRBV10-3 to TRBJ2-1; 8 positions agree with TRBD2. Germline lookup yields CDR1 ENHRY and CDR2 SYGVKD. The CDR3 loop spans 13 amino acids. Germline trimming cut 7 bases from V and 4 bases from J; bases unmatched to any gene: 3. CDR3 DNA sequence: TGTGCCATCACTCGGGAGGGTTACAATGAGCAGTTCTTC. Its translation: CAITREGYNEQFF.

This clone occurred a few times. The chain is built from TRBV23-1 and TRBJ2-5; D is possibly TRBD2 (5 bases). The end of the DNA fits TRBJ2-7 better, so the J call may be wrong. TRBV23-1 is annotated as an ORF whose role is uncertain. The CDR3 length is 13 residues. The CDR3 protein is CASSPDFSYEQYF. The CDR3 DNA follows: TGCGCCAGCAGTCCGGACTTCTCCTACGAGCAGTACTTC.

CDR3 loop: CAAGEVNTEAFF. CDR3 sequence (DNA): TGTGCTGCAGGGGAAGTGAACACTGAAGCTTTCTTT. V and J are TRBV30 and TRBJ1-1; D is perhaps TRBD1 (6 bases). CDR3 size: 12 residues. CDR1 and CDR2 from the germline V gene are GTSNPN and SVGIG (reference sequence).

A few counts support this clone. The chain is built from TRBV29-1 and TRBJ1-2; D unclear. Trimming removed 4 bases from V and 2 bases from J, with 5 bases in between. The CDR3 covers 11 residues. CDR1 SQVTM and CDR2 ANQGSEA come from the germline V gene. CDR3 protein: CSVGANYGYTF. In DNA, the CDR3 is TGCAGCGTTGGAGCCAACTATGGCTACACCTTC. The full variable domain, rest sourced from reference TRBV29-1 and TRBJ1-2, is SAVISQKPSRDICQRGTSLTIQCQVDSQVTMMFWYRQQPGQSLTLIATANQGSEATYESGFVIDKFPISRPNLTFSTLTVSNMSPEDSSIYLCSVGANYGYTFGSGTRLTVV.

This chain uses TRBV5-4 with TRBJ2-1; 10 nucleotides line up with TRBD2. The CDR3 contains 16 residues. The germline CDR1 and CDR2 sequences are SGHNT and YYREEE (reference sequence). Trimming cost V 0 bases and J 10 bases; bases outside gene matches: 10. CDR3 protein: CASSLASASGSGEQFF. The CDR3 region has the DNA TGTGCCAGCAGCTTGGCCTCTGCTAGCGGGAGTGGGGAGCAGTTCTTC.

This rearrangement joins TRBV9 to TRBJ2-1; D unclear. This CDR3 comprises 14 residues. CDR1 is SGDLS, CDR2 YYNGEE, per germline. Trimming pared 0 bases from V and 7 bases from J, leaving 11 bases between. The CDR3 region has the DNA TGTGCCAGCAGCGTAGGGAGACTCGTTAATGAGCAGTTCTTC. Translating it yields CASSVGRLVNEQFF. The whole variable domain, filled in from reference TRBV9 and TRBJ2-1, reads DSGVTQTPKHLITATGQRVTLRCSPRSGDLSVYWYQQSLDQGLQFLIQYYNGEERAKGNILERFSAQQFPDLHSELNLSSLELGDSALYFCASSVGRLVNEQFFGPGTRLTVL.

This clone was counted between two and nine times. The rearrangement uses TRBV13 and TRBJ2-7; D is unresolved. V was clipped by 0 bases and J by 3 bases, with 12 bases between them. The CDR3 totals 15 residues. Germline V gene lookup returns CDR1 PRHDT and CDR2 FYEKMQ (reference sequence). In nucleotides, the CDR3 is TGTGCCAGCAGCTTAGGAGTGGGCCATAACTACGAGCAGTACTTC. It yields the protein CASSLGVGHNYEQYF.